The source of this T cell receptor (beta chain) is a study of blood T cells in healthy people across ages. This clonotype has more than one count but fewer than ten. Germline values: CDR1 MNHEY, CDR2 SVGEGT. The CDR3 has 16 residues. V lost 5 bases and J lost 3; bases outside the gene matches: 10. A second roughly 7 to 11 cycle PCR used barcoded and J-beta primers. TCRdb independently ran MiXCR on the 5' RACE reads; one entry per CDR3 protein. This sample has a few hundred thousand distinct CDR3 sequences, with approximately 26% found just once. These records were also assigned to another study, of T cells of mothers and their children.

This clonotype was sampled from a boy aged 2 to 10 in good health. The chain combines TRBV6-2 or TRBV6-3 with TRBJ2-7, with 10 bases aligning to TRBD2. Material: blood. For the CDR3, the DNA is TGTGCCAGCAGTACGAGACTAGCGGGTTACTACTACGAGCAGTACTTC. It yields the protein CASSTRLAGYYYEQYF.